These 32 T cell receptor beta chains originate from one sample sequenced in a study of T cells in Graves' hyperthyroidism and ophthalmopathy. TCR beta CDR3 regions were amplified from RNA. A first-round RT-PCR of the TCR CDR3 used the HTBI primer set. TCRdb itself ran the multiplex PCR reads through MiXCR, one entry per CDR3 protein. The sample contains about 26,000 distinct CDR3 sequences, around 40% of which appear only once. The specimen sequenced was blood. These receptors all come from a woman younger than 45 with Graves' hyperthyroidism.

Judged by abundance, this clonotype is medium-sized. V gene TRBV15 combines with J gene TRBJ2-1, with 10 positions matching TRBD2. CDR3 length equals 17 residues. Germline lookup yields CDR1 LNHNV and CDR2 YYDKDF (reference sequence). Trimming took 5 bases from V and 10 from J; bases not matched to a gene: 17. CDR3 amino acids: CATSPGSALAGSGEQFF. Here the CDR3 DNA reads TGTGCCACCAGCCCCGGGTCGGCACTAGCGGGATCTGGGGAGCAGTTCTTC. Together with reference TRBV15 and TRBJ2-1, the CDR3 gives the full variable domain: DAMVIQNPRYQVTQFGKPVTLSCSQTLNHNVMYWYQQKSSQAPKLLFHYYDKDFNNEADTPDNFQSRRPNTSFCFLDIRSPGLGDTAMYLCATSPGSALAGSGEQFFGPGTRLTVL.

Comment on this clonotype: In this CDR3 the conserved last residue, phenylalanine or tryptophan, is missing, so a read error is likely. The DNA is left out, because the CDR3 cannot be placed on it with certainty; the CDR3 is given as TCRdb lists it. The chain combines TRBV7-8 with TRBJ2-2; the table's D call, TRBD2, has no DNA check behind it. Germline V gives CDR1 SGHVS, CDR2 FQNEAQ. Including both end residues, the CDR3 is 9 amino acids long. The CDR3 reads CASTPRAVV.

In the case of this clonotype: The CDR3 does not end in the conserved phenylalanine or tryptophan, so this is likely a read error. The J gene is TRBJ2-5, the V gene TRBV5-1, with TRBD2 as a possible D gene (5 bases). The CDR3 sequence is 15 residues long. V lost 4 bases, J lost 5 bases, and 18 bases lay in between. Germline V lookup: CDR1 SGHRS, CDR2 YFSETQ. CDR3 in DNA: TGCGCCAGCAGCCTGCCAGCGGAAGTGCAGGAGACCCAGTACTCC. This gives the protein CASSLPAEVQETQYS.

The rearrangement joins TRBV10-2 to TRBJ2-5, with D possibly TRBD1 on 6 matching bases. Germline V gene sequence: CDR1 WSHSY, CDR2 SAAADI. Trimming removed 6 bases from V and 2 bases from J, with 13 bases in between. The CDR3 sequence is 14 residues long. CDR3 DNA: TGCGCCAGCAGCGCCAGGGGCGGGCAAGAGACCCAGTACTTC. It specifies CASSARGGQETQYF.

This clonotype was recorded at least ten times. V is TRBV3-1 and J is TRBJ2-1; D ambiguous. Looked up from germline, CDR1 is LGHDT and CDR2 is YNNKEL (reference sequence). V lost 3 bases and J 4 bases, leaving 4 bases between the germline ends. This CDR3 is 12 amino acids long. CDR3 sequence: CASSQPYNEQFF. CDR3 coding DNA: TGTGCCAGCAGCCAGCCATACAATGAGCAGTTCTTC.

This clonotype was counted at least ten times. The V and J genes are TRBV6-6 and TRBJ1-1; tentatively, D is TRBD1 (5 bases). Trimming took off 7 bases at V and 4 bases at J, with 13 bases between the two ends. CDR1 is MNHNY and CDR2 is SVGAGI in the germline V gene (reference sequence). There are 13 residues in the CDR3. The CDR3 DNA sequence: TGTGCCAGCAAGGAGCAGGGAGGCACTGAAGCTTTCTTT. This codes for CASKEQGGTEAFF.

This clonotype was observed at least ten times. A much larger clone sits a single nucleotide away, making a read error possible. The CDR3 end shows no conserved phenylalanine or tryptophan, and so a read error is likely. The V call is TRBV6-5, the J call TRBJ1-1; D uncertain. Germline CDR1 reads MNHEY; CDR2 reads SVGAGI. This CDR3 has 11 residues. Between the trimmed V and J ends, which lost 5 bases and 9 bases, there was a span of 10 bases. The CDR3: CASSEDGQAFS. CDR3 coding DNA: TGTGCCAGCAGTGAGGACGGCCAAGCTTTCTCT.

This clonotype came up many times. V usage is TRBV5-1 and J usage is TRBJ2-1, with 10 bases that match TRBD2. The V gene's germline CDR1 is SGHRS and CDR2 YFSETQ. V was pared by 2 bases and J by 6 bases, with 8 bases of the junction left unmatched. This CDR3 has 16 amino acids. CDR3 nucleotides: TGCGCCAGCAGCTTAATCCCGGCTAGCGGGAGCAATGAGCAGTTCTTC. Translation gives CASSLIPASGSNEQFF.

By frequency in the sample, this clonotype is medium-sized. This chain joins TRBV10-2 and TRBJ2-1; 7 bases match TRBD2. The V gene end was trimmed by 8 bases and the J gene end by 1 base; junction bases not matched to a gene: 2. Germline CDR1 is WSHSY and CDR2 is SAAADI. The CDR3 length is 13 residues. As DNA, the CDR3 is TGCGCCAGCGGGAGGGGTTCCTACAATGAGCAGTTCTTC. The encoded protein is CASGRGSYNEQFF.

This chain connects TRBV6-1 to TRBJ2-7, with TRBD2 identical over 8 bases. Germline loops: CDR1 MNHNS, CDR2 SASEGT. Germline trimming cut 6 bases from V and 1 base from J; bases unmatched to any gene: 2. The CDR3 is made up of 13 amino acids. The CDR3 spells CASSTGGSYEQYF. The CDR3 DNA follows: TGTGCCAGCAGCACGGGGGGGTCCTACGAGCAGTACTTC.

By its share, this clonotype is medium-sized (0.01 to 0.1%). This chain connects TRBV2 to TRBJ2-1; TRBD1 might be the D (5 bases). Germline assignment: CDR1 SNHLY and CDR2 FYNNEI. The CDR3 spans 14 residues. Trimming took off 4 bases at V and 5 bases at J, with 12 bases between the two ends. The CDR3 sequence is CASSGGLQNNEQFF. For the CDR3, the DNA is TGTGCCAGCAGTGGGGGCTTGCAAAACAATGAGCAGTTCTTC.

The chain is built from TRBV6-1 and TRBJ1-3; no reliable D call. V was pared by 7 bases and J by 1 base, with 14 bases between. This CDR3 region has 15 residues. Germline CDR1 reads MNHNS; CDR2 reads SASEGT. CDR3 bases: TGTGCCAGCACCACCACGGGGTCTTCTGGAAACACCATATATTTT. It encodes CASTTTGSSGNTIYF.

Remarks on this clonotype: One base away lies a much larger clone, so this may be a sequencing read error. Here the CDR3 DNA reads TGTGCCAGCAGTTTCAACCTTCTCCTAGCGGGGGCGAACACCGGGGAGCTGTCTTTT. Translation: CASSFNLLLAGANTGELSF. This chain uses TRBV6-5 with TRBJ2-2; 10 nucleotides match TRBD2. The V gene's germline CDR1 is MNHEY and CDR2 SVGAGI. There are 19 residues in the CDR3.

This clonotype was seen many times. The chain combines TRBV6-6 with TRBJ2-1; TRBD1 matches at 10 bases. The CDR3 spans 13 residues. CDR1 MNHNY and CDR2 SVGAGI come from the germline V gene (reference sequence). V was clipped by 5 bases and J by 9 bases; unmatched bases: 4. The CDR3 region has the DNA TGTGCCAGCAGTGGGACAGGGGTTGGTGAGCAGTTCTTC. Translation: CASSGTGVGEQFF.

This sequence joins TRBV30 and TRBJ2-7; the D gene is possibly TRBD1 (6 bases). The CDR3 runs to 15 residues. The germline V gene has CDR1 GTSNPN and CDR2 SVGIG (reference sequence). V gave up 2 bases and J gave up 3 bases, with 17 bases separating them. The CDR3 here is CAWSMTTGLNYEQYF. CDR3 in DNA: TGTGCCTGGAGTATGACGACAGGTTTAAACTACGAGCAGTACTTC.

Relative to its sample, this clonotype is medium-sized. This chain joins TRBV10-3 and TRBJ1-1, with TRBD1 matching over 8 bases. Germline CDR1 ENHRY, CDR2 SYGVKD. The CDR3 is made up of 14 amino acids. The V and J ends lost 5 bases and 0 bases, in that order; junction bases with no gene match: 2. CDR3 sequence (DNA): TGTGCCATCAGTAGGACAGGGATGAACACTGAAGCTTTCTTT. It translates to CAISRTGMNTEAFF.

Turning to this clonotype: At one of its ends the junction is not consistent with the germline gene, which may arise from a read error. The chain carries TRBV7-9 and TRBJ1-1; D not resolved. This CDR3 spans 12 amino acids. Per the germline V gene, CDR1 is SEHNR and CDR2 is FQNEAQ (reference sequence). CDR3 loop: CASGLGGTEAFF. The CDR3 bases are TGTGCCAGCGGCTTGGGAGGGACTGAAGCTTTCTTT.

Notes on this clonotype: Given the absence of the conserved phenylalanine or tryptophan at the CDR3 end, a read error is likely. The DNA is omitted, as the CDR3 cannot be located on it reliably, and the CDR3 follows TCRdb's listing. This rearrangement joins TRBV7-8 to TRBJ1-2; the table gives TRBD1 as D, unverified against the DNA. The CDR3 has 8 amino acids, counting both end residues. Germline V gives CDR1 SGHVS, CDR2 FQNEAQ. CDR3: CASSPSRG.

Judged by abundance, this clonotype is medium-sized. The chain uses TRBV10-3 and TRBJ1-3; D gene ambiguous. In germline, CDR1 is ENHRY, CDR2 SYGVKD. Trimming stripped 4 bases from V and 1 base from J, with 11 bases between. The CDR3 loop spans 15 amino acids. The CDR3, as DNA: TGTGCCATCAGTGGCGGCCCCCTATCTGGAAACACCATATATTTT. Encoded protein: CAISGGPLSGNTIYF.

This clonotype was counted many times. V usage is TRBV12-3 or TRBV12-4 and J usage is TRBJ2-2, with D unclear. V lost 3 bases and J 3 bases, leaving 8 bases between the germline ends. CDR3 size: 14 residues. The CDR3 nucleotides read TGTGCCAGCAGTTTCCAGGCCTACACCGGGGAGCTGTTTTTT. Residues: CASSFQAYTGELFF.

At least ten counts were recorded for this clonotype. The chain employs TRBV7-9 and TRBJ1-6; 10 nucleotides align to TRBD1. V trimming: 0 bases; J trimming: 13 bases; junction bases outside the gene matches: 9. Germline V CDR1 and CDR2: SEHNR, FQNEAQ (reference sequence). The CDR3 spans 16 residues. DNA of the CDR3: TGTGCCAGCAGCTTAGCTTCCGACAGGGGGCAGGGTCCCCTCCACTTT. Translated, it gives CASSLASDRGQGPLHF.

The chain is built from TRBV20-1 and TRBJ1-5; D is unclear. The V and J ends lost 6 bases and 0 bases respectively, with 12 bases between them. Germline loops: CDR1 DFQATT, CDR2 SNEGSKA (reference sequence). CDR3 size: 14 residues. The CDR3 coding sequence is TGCAGTGCAAAGGCGCCGGGTAGCAATCAGCCCCAGCATTTT. It yields the protein CSAKAPGSNQPQHF.

A note on this clonotype: The CDR3 does not end in the conserved phenylalanine or tryptophan, so this is likely a read error. V usage is TRBV19 and J usage is TRBJ1-1, with 8 nucleotides matching TRBD1. The CDR3 is 15 residues long. The trim removed 6 bases at V and 0 bases at J, leaving 6 bases unmatched. Looked up from germline, CDR1 is LNHDA and CDR2 is SQIVND (reference sequence). The CDR3 DNA follows: TGTGCCAGTAGGCCCGGACAGGGTATGAACACTGAAGCTTTCCTT. It specifies CASRPGQGMNTEAFL.

This clonotype is judged medium-sized. The genes are TRBV19 and TRBJ1-5, with D possibly matching TRBD1 (6 bases). CDR1 and CDR2 from the germline V gene are LNHDA and SQIVND (reference sequence). Between the trimmed V and J ends, which lost 4 bases and 7 bases, there was a span of 14 bases. This CDR3 region has 14 residues. For the CDR3, the DNA is TGTGCCAGTAGTACTAGACAGGTTAGCCAGCCCCAGCATTTT. Protein: CASSTRQVSQPQHF.

This clonotype was counted at least ten times. The gene calls are TRBV2 and TRBJ2-7; D remains unclear. V was trimmed by 6 bases and J by 0 bases, leaving 18 bases between them. The CDR3 runs to 16 residues. Looked up from germline, CDR1 is SNHLY and CDR2 is FYNNEI. The CDR3 is CASSPLSGSHSYEQYF. Written as DNA, the CDR3 is TGTGCCAGCAGCCCCTTGTCTGGAAGTCACTCCTACGAGCAGTACTTC.

This clonotype was detected ten times or more. This chain uses TRBV5-1 with TRBJ2-7, with 9 bases fitting TRBD1. Germline CDR1 reads SGHRS; CDR2 reads YFSETQ. CDR3 length: 15 amino acids. Germline trimming cut 5 bases from V and 5 bases from J; bases unmatched to any gene: 11. The CDR3 nucleotides are TGCGCCAGCAGTGAGGCCGGGACAGGGATGGACGAGCAGTACTTC. This translates into CASSEAGTGMDEQYF. Based on the CDR3 plus reference TRBV5-1 and TRBJ2-7, the full variable domain is KAGVTQTPRYLIKTRGQQVTLSCSPISGHRSVSWYQQTPGQGLQFLFEYFSETQRNKGNFPGRFSGRQFSNSRSEMNVSTLELGDSALYLCASSEAGTGMDEQYFGPGTRLTVT.

As regards this clonotype: Lacking the conserved final phenylalanine or tryptophan, this CDR3 likely reflects a read error. The chain couples TRBV2 to TRBJ2-2; D is uncertain. Trimming cost V 7 bases and J 3 bases, with 9 bases left between them. Germline-derived CDR1 and CDR2 are SNHLY and FYNNEI. The CDR3 covers 13 residues. CDR3 coding DNA: TGTGCCAGCATTTGGACGGACACCGGGGAGCTGTTTCTT. Its translation: CASIWTDTGELFL.

This clonotype was seen at least ten times. The chain has TRBV5-1 and TRBJ1-5; D remains ambiguous. Germline CDR1 and CDR2: SGHRS and YFSETQ. CDR3 length: 13 amino acids. The germline V and J ends were trimmed by 3 bases and 0 bases, with 4 bases remaining between them. The CDR3 spells CASSSNSNQPQHF. CDR3 nucleotides: TGCGCCAGCAGCTCAAATAGCAATCAGCCCCAGCATTTT.

The J gene is TRBJ2-2, the V gene TRBV20-1; D remains ambiguous. CDR3 length: 9 residues. Germline lookup yields CDR1 DFQATT and CDR2 SNEGSKA (reference sequence). CDR3 sequence (DNA): TGCAGACCACCTGGGGAGCTGTTTTTT. It translates to CRPPGELFF.

The chain couples TRBV5-1 to TRBJ2-5, with TRBD1 matching 9 bases. Germline CDR1 reads SGHRS; CDR2 reads YFSETQ. Trimming cost V 2 bases and J 2 bases; bases outside gene matches: 4. This CDR3 region has 15 residues. The CDR3 reads CASSLGQGSQETQYF. The CDR3 DNA sequence: TGCGCCAGCAGCTTAGGACAGGGGAGTCAAGAGACCCAGTACTTC.

This clonotype was counted ten times or more. This chain connects TRBV12-3 or TRBV12-4 to TRBJ2-1; no firm D call. V lost 2 bases, J lost 7 bases, and 6 bases lay in between. The CDR3 is 12 residues long. The chain's CDR3 is CASSLLQNEQFF. The CDR3 DNA reads TGTGCCAGCAGTTTACTTCAAAATGAGCAGTTCTTC.

V is TRBV9 and J is TRBJ2-1; possible D gene TRBD2, 7 bases. The V end was cut by 3 bases, the J end by 1 base, with 14 bases between. Germline V gene sequence: CDR1 SGDLS, CDR2 YYNGEE. The CDR3 is 16 amino acids. The CDR3 nucleotides are TGTGCCAGCAGCGAGGGGGGGGTGCTATCCTACAATGAGCAGTTCTTC. Amino acids: CASSEGGVLSYNEQFF.